A single sample is the source of the 8 T cell receptor beta chains below, sequenced in a study of blood T cell repertoires in COVID-19. TCRdb's copy holds only in-frame clones and misses some; the assay was immunoSEQ multiplex PCR. The table has approximately 280,000 clones, roughly four fifths seen once. The sample consisted of PBMCs or T cells enriched from blood (not recorded which). Receptors originate from a man aged 40-49 years who had been exposed to COVID-19.

The genes are TRBV12-3 or TRBV12-4 and TRBJ1-2; no firm D call. The CDR3 runs to 13 residues. Deletions cut 8 bases from V and 2 bases from J, with 12 bases between. In DNA form, the CDR3 reads TGTGCCAGCGAGGATCGTGGGAACTATGGCTACACCTTC. It is translated as CASEDRGNYGYTF.

The chain links TRBV6-5 to TRBJ1-1; 7 bases are a match to TRBD1. The CDR3 spans 15 residues. The germline gives CDR1 MNHEY, CDR2 SVGAGI. Trimming cost V 6 bases and J 2 bases; bases outside gene matches: 9. The CDR3 nucleotides are TGTGCCAGCAGCTTCGCCGGACAGGCTAACACTGAAGCTTTCTTT. Its translation: CASSFAGQANTEAFF.

The chain uses TRBV30 and TRBJ2-5; 9 bases are a match to TRBD2. The CDR3 extends over 16 amino acids. Looked up from germline, CDR1 is GTSNPN and CDR2 is SVGIG (reference sequence). J lost 1 base, V lost 2 bases, and 8 bases had no gene match. The CDR3 is CAWSTFATSGQETQYF. The CDR3 DNA follows: TGTGCCTGGAGTACTTTCGCGACTAGCGGCCAAGAGACCCAGTACTTC.

The chain carries TRBV11-2 and TRBJ1-2; D is ambiguous. The germline CDR1 and CDR2 sequences are SGHAT and FQNNGV. The CDR3 sequence is 12 residues long. V shed 4 bases and J shed 5 bases, with 8 bases lying between them. The CDR3 DNA follows: TGTGCCAGCAGCTCAGAGGCATATGGCTACACCTTC. Its translation is CASSSEAYGYTF.

The chain links TRBV29-1 to TRBJ2-5; a weak D match, TRBD2 (6 bases). Germline values: CDR1 SQVTM, CDR2 ANQGSEA. V was trimmed by 4 bases and J by 4 bases, leaving 13 bases between them. There are 13 residues in the CDR3. The CDR3 DNA sequence: TGCAGCGTTGTAGGAGGGGTAGGAGAGACCCAGTACTTC. Encoded protein: CSVVGGVGETQYF.

In DNA, the CDR3 is TGTGCCAGCAGTGAAGACGGTGCGAACTATGGCTACACCTTC. Protein sequence: CASSEDGANYGYTF. This rearrangement joins TRBV6-1 to TRBJ1-2; unclear D gene. This CDR3 region has 14 residues. The V end was cut by 1 base, the J end by 2 bases, with 8 bases between. The germline V gene has CDR1 MNHNS and CDR2 SASEGT.

CDR3 sequence (DNA): TGTGCCAGCAGTTACGGGGGGAGGGGACGAAATCAGCCCCAGCATTTT. Translated: CASSYGGRGRNQPQHF. The chain links TRBV6-6 to TRBJ1-5; a weak D match, TRBD1 (5 bases). The CDR3 spans 16 residues. V lost 2 bases and J lost 4, with 15 bases in between. The germline CDR1 and CDR2 sequences are MNHNY and SVGAGI (reference sequence).

The chain uses TRBV5-1 and TRBJ2-3; D is possibly TRBD2 (6 bases). Germline values: CDR1 SGHRS, CDR2 YFSETQ. There are 14 residues in the CDR3. V shed 0 bases and J shed 1 base, with 6 bases lying between them. The DNA of the CDR3 is TGCGCCAGCAGCTTGGGGGAGGGCACAGATACGCAGTATTTT. Amino acid sequence: CASSLGEGTDTQYF. Together with reference TRBV5-1 and TRBJ2-3, the CDR3 gives the full variable domain: KAGVTQTPRYLIKTRGQQVTLSCSPISGHRSVSWYQQTPGQGLQFLFEYFSETQRNKGNFPGRFSGRQFSNSRSEMNVSTLELGDSALYLCASSLGEGTDTQYFGPGTRLTVL.